This T cell receptor (beta chain) was documented in a study of identical twins. The sample holds many counts of this clonotype. The ends lost 4 bases at V and 5 bases at J; junction bases unmatched: 5. Germline loops: CDR1 ENHRY, CDR2 SYGVKD. The CDR3 length is 14 residues. One entry per CDR3 protein results from TCRdb running MiXCR on the 5' RACE reads. The sample lists under 300,000 distinct CDR3 sequences, 6.5% to 8% occurring once. A further study also used this sample, focusing on T cells expressing NK-cell markers. That source notes: Seven sequenced donors out of eight were HCMV-seropositive, one seronegative. In several experiments, an anti-gamma-delta TCR antibody restricted sorting to alpha-beta TCR T cells. Six or seven donors carried dominant NKG2C+ clonotypes that made up about 1.0-8% of their CD8+ T cells. Expanded NKG2C+ T cell clones had unclear HCMV specificity.

This TCR was recovered from a woman between 18 and 29 years old in good health. The V gene is TRBV10-3, the J gene TRBJ2-1, with 7 bases identical to TRBD2. The sequenced sample consisted of CD8+ T cells sorted from blood. CDR3 region: CAISVFGTNNEQFF. The CDR3 region has the DNA TGTGCCATCAGTGTTTTCGGGACTAACAATGAGCAGTTCTTC.